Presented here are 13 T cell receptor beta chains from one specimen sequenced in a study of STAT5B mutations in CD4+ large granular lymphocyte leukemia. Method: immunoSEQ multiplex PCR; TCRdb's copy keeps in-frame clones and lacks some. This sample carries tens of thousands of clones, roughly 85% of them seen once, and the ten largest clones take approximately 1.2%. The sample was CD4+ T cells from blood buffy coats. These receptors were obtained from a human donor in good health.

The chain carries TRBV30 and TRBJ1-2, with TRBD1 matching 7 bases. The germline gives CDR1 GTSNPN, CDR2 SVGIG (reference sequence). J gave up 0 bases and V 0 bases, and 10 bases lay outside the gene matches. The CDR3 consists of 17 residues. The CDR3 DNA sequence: TGTGCCTGGAGTGTTGGGGCAGGGGGGTTTACTAACTATGGCTACACCTTC. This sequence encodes CAWSVGAGGFTNYGYTF.

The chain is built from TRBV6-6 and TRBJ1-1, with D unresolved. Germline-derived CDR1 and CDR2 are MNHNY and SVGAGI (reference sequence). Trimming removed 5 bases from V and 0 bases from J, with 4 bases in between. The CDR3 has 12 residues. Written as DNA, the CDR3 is TGTGCCAGCAGTGGAGTGAACACTGAAGCTTTCTTT. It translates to CASSGVNTEAFF.

The CDR3 region has the DNA TGCGCCAGCAGCCCGGAACCCGGGACAGGGCGAGAGCAGTACTTC. Its protein product is CASSPEPGTGREQYF. The chain couples TRBV5-1 to TRBJ2-7; 9 bases map to TRBD1. This CDR3 contains 15 residues. Trimming took 4 bases from V and 7 from J; bases not matched to a gene: 12. CDR1 is SGHRS and CDR2 is YFSETQ in the germline V gene. Combining the CDR3 with reference TRBV5-1 and TRBJ2-7 gives the whole variable domain KAGVTQTPRYLIKTRGQQVTLSCSPISGHRSVSWYQQTPGQGLQFLFEYFSETQRNKGNFPGRFSGRQFSNSRSEMNVSTLELGDSALYLCASSPEPGTGREQYFGPGTRLTVT.

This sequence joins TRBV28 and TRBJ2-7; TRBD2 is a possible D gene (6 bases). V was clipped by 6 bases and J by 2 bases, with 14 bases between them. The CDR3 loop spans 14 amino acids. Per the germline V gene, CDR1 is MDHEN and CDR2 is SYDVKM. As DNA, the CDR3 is TGTGCCAGCAGCTACAGCGGACTAACCTACGAGCAGTACTTC. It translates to CASSYSGLTYEQYF.

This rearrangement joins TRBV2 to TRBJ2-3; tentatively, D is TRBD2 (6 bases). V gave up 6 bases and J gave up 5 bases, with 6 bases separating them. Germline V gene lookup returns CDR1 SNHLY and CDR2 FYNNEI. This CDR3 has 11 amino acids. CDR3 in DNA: TGTGCCAGCAGGGGAGGAGATACGCAGTATTTT. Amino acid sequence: CASRGGDTQYF.

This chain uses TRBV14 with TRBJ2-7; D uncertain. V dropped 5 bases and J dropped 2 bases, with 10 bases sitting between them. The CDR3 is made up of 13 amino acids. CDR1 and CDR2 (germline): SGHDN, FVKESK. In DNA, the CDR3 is TGTGCCAGCAGCACGACGGTGACCTACGAGCAGTACTTC. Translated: CASSTTVTYEQYF. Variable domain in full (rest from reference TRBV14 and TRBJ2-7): EAGVTQFPSHSVIEKGQTVTLRCDPISGHDNLYWYRRVMGKEIKFLLHFVKESKQDESGMPNNRFLAERTGGTYSTLKVQPAELEDSGVYFCASSTTVTYEQYFGPGTRLTVT.

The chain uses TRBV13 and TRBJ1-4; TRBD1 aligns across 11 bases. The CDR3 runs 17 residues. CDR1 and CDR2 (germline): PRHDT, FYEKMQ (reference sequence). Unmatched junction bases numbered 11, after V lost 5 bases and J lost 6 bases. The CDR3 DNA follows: TGTGCCAGCAGCCCTTGGACAGGGGGCGCAAATGATGAAAAACTGTTTTTT. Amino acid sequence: CASSPWTGGANDEKLFF.

CDR3 DNA: TGTGCCAGCAACGGGGCTAGCGGGAAGTACGAGCAGTACTTC. Translation: CASNGASGKYEQYF. The chain employs TRBV6-1 and TRBJ2-7; 9 bases are shared with TRBD2. This CDR3 region has 14 residues. Per germline, CDR1 MNHNS and CDR2 SASEGT. Trimming removed 7 bases from V and 4 bases from J; junction bases left unmatched: 8.

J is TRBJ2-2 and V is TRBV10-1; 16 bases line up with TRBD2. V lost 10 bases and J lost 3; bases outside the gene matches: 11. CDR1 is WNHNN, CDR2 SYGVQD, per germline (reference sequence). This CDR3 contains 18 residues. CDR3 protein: CATKGTSGRVVDTGELFF. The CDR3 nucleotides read TGCGCCACCAAGGGGACTAGCGGGAGGGTGGTGGACACCGGGGAGCTGTTTTTT.

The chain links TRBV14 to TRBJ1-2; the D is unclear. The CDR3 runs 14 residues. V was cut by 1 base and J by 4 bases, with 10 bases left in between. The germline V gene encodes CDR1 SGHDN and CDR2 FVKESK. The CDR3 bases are TGTGCCAGCAGCCAAGGATTCGGACTCTATGGCTACACCTTC. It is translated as CASSQGFGLYGYTF.

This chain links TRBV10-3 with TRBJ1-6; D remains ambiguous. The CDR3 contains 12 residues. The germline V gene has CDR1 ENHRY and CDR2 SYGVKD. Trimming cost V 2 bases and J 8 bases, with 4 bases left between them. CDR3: CAISEEDSPLHF. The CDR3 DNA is TGTGCCATCAGTGAGGAGGATTCACCCCTCCACTTT.

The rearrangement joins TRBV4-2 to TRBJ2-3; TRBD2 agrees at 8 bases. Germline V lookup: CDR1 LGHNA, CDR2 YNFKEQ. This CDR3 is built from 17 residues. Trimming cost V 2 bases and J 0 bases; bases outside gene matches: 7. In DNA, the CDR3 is TGTGCCAGCAGCCAACAACGGGCTAGCGGGAGCACAGATACGCAGTATTTT. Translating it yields CASSQQRASGSTDTQYF.

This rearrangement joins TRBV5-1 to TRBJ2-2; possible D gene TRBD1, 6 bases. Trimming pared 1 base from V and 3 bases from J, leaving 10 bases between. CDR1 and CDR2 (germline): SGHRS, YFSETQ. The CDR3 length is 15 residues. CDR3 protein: CASSLRDTHTGELFF. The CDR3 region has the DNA TGCGCCAGCAGCTTGCGGGACACACACACCGGGGAGCTGTTTTTT.